The clone carrying this T cell receptor beta chain was seen more than once but under ten times. Antigen unknown. Looked up from germline, CDR1 is GTSNPN and CDR2 is SVGIG (reference sequence). Trimming removed 0 bases from V and 4 bases from J, with 12 bases in between. The CDR3 runs 15 residues. The sample is drawn from a study of T cells in localized non-small cell lung cancer. Study conclusions and caveats: Adjacent lung tissue had a median about 52 of the top 100 clones found in the tumor. Of the tissues analyzed, uninvolved adjacent lung showed maximal T cell clonality, greater than tumor. Only one tumor region went through sequencing, so heterogeneity may still be there.

Some clones are missing from TCRdb's copy, which holds only in-frame ones; the method was immunoSEQ multiplex PCR. Here the sample spans tens of thousands of clones, around nine tenths being singletons. The V gene is TRBV30, the J gene TRBJ2-2, with a tentative D call TRBD2 (6 bases). The receptor's source is a female donor aged 60 or older with stage I squamous cell lung carcinoma. The source material was peripheral blood, sampled before any cancer treatment. The chain's CDR3 is CAWSVTGAGTGELFF. The DNA for the CDR3 is TGTGCCTGGAGTGTAACGGGAGCGGGCACCGGGGAGCTGTTTTTT. The entire variable domain, with the rest obtained from reference TRBV30 and TRBJ2-2, is as follows: SQTIHQWPATLVQPVGSPLSLECTVEGTSNPNLYWYRQAAGRGLQLLFYSVGIGQISSEVPQNLSASRPQDRQFILSSKKLLLSDSGFYLCAWSVTGAGTGELFFGEGSRLTVL.